The entry below gives a single TCR beta chain sequence along with its context. Its antigen is currently unknown. This entry comes from a study of T cell responses to AZD1222 COVID-19 vaccine. Whole-study context: Researchers grouped second doses given at about 4 or about 12 weeks into one pool. Study results and caveats: Epitopes outside B.1.351 and B.1.1.7 mutated regions reportedly drew nearly half of spike TCRs. The study sampled repertoires only after the peak T cell response. Seropositive AZD1222 recipients at baseline numbered only five to seven.

Sequencing was performed with immunoSEQ multiplex PCR; in TCRdb, only in-frame clones are kept and a portion is missing. The table has under 150,000 clones, over 75% seen once; the top ten hold roughly 4%. Germline CDR1 and CDR2: SGHRS and YFSETQ. CDR3 length: 16 residues. V lost 1 base, J lost 5 bases, and 12 bases stayed unmatched. J is TRBJ2-7 and V is TRBV5-1; 7 bases line up with TRBD1. The source is an adult in good health. The source material was peripheral blood, sampled on day 0 of AZD1222 vaccination. CDR3 region: CASSLIGTGVGNEQYF. Written as DNA, the CDR3 is TGCGCCAGCAGCTTGATCGGCACAGGGGTAGGAAACGAGCAGTACTTC.